This is a list of T cell receptor beta chains from one sample in a study of T cell repertoires in cytomegalovirus infection. TCRdb re-called the reads with MiXCR, one entry per CDR3 protein. The repertoire holds around 190,000 distinct CDR3 sequences, with about an eighth as singletons. The sequenced material came from PBMCs. The receptor set was obtained from a human donor in good health (CMV status not recorded). Some clones in this sample may be carry-over from other donors' samples. Both conserved end residues are part of each CDR3. Fields, in order: V gene, clone size, J gene, D gene, CDR3 protein, CDR3 DNA. A D gene is named only where the DNA matches it firmly. Some rows mark clone size as missing; the rest say once, few, many or name a class of expanded clone.

v_call: TRBV5-6
clone_size: .
j_call: TRBJ1-1
d_call: .
cdr3_aa: CASREPGSNTEAFF
cdr3_nt: TGTGCCAGCAGGGAACCGGGATCGAACACTGAAGCTTTCTTT

v_call: TRBV5-5
clone_size: many
j_call: TRBJ1-1
d_call: .
cdr3_aa: CASSLVVGDTEAFF
cdr3_nt: TGTGCCAGCAGCTTGGTCGTGGGAGACACTGAAGCTTTCTTT

v_call: TRBV7-8
clone_size: many
j_call: TRBJ1-5
d_call: .
cdr3_aa: CASSLERGKMDQPQHF
cdr3_nt: TGTGCCAGCAGCTTAGAGAGGGGCAAAATGGATCAGCCCCAGCATTTT

v_call: TRBV12-5
clone_size: .
j_call: TRBJ2-7
d_call: .
cdr3_aa: CASGPGFEQYF
cdr3_nt: TGTGCTAGTGGTCCAGGGTTCGAGCAGTACTTC

v_call: TRBV5-6
clone_size: few
j_call: TRBJ1-1
d_call: .
cdr3_aa: CASSLRGRDRAFF
cdr3_nt: TGTGCCAGCAGCTTGAGGGGCAGGGACCGAGCTTTCTTT

v_call: TRBV4-1
clone_size: many
j_call: TRBJ1-1
d_call: .
cdr3_aa: CASSQEIRGGIMNTEAFF
cdr3_nt: TGCGCCAGCAGCCAAGAAATCAGGGGAGGAATCATGAACACTGAAGCTTTCTTT

v_call: TRBV4-3
clone_size: many
j_call: TRBJ2-2
d_call: TRBD2
cdr3_aa: CASSQGGLATNTGELFF
cdr3_nt: TGCGCCAGCAGCCAAGGGGGACTAGCGACGAACACCGGGGAGCTGTTTTTT

v_call: TRBV7-9
clone_size: many
j_call: TRBJ2-7
d_call: TRBD2
cdr3_aa: CASSLGLGASYEQYF
cdr3_nt: TGTGCCAGCAGCCTCGGACTAGGGGCTTCCTACGAGCAGTACTTC

v_call: TRBV2
clone_size: .
j_call: TRBJ1-5
d_call: .
cdr3_aa: CASRNYRGYSNQPQHF
cdr3_nt: TGTGCCAGCAGGAATTATAGAGGTTATAGCAATCAGCCCCAGCATTTT

v_call: TRBV29-1
clone_size: .
j_call: TRBJ2-1
d_call: TRBD2
cdr3_aa: CSGGLAGAYNEQFF
cdr3_nt: TGCAGCGGGGGGCTAGCGGGGGCCTACAATGAGCAGTTCTTC

v_call: TRBV12-3/TRBV12-4
clone_size: many
j_call: TRBJ2-7
d_call: .
cdr3_aa: CASSLYISNYEQYF
cdr3_nt: TGTGCCAGCAGTTTATACATATCCAACTACGAGCAGTACTTC

v_call: TRBV3-1
clone_size: .
j_call: TRBJ1-1
d_call: .
cdr3_aa: CASSQVQAGEAFF
cdr3_nt: TGTGCCAGCAGCCAAGTCCAGGCGGGAGAAGCTTTCTTT

v_call: TRBV6-2/TRBV6-3
clone_size: .
j_call: TRBJ2-2
d_call: .
cdr3_aa: CASSFPDGGRGELFF
cdr3_nt: TGTGCCAGCAGTTTCCCGGACGGGGGTCGAGGGGAGCTGTTTTTT

v_call: TRBV5-1
clone_size: many
j_call: TRBJ2-1
d_call: .
cdr3_aa: CASSSGTSSYNEQFF
cdr3_nt: TGCGCCAGCAGCTCCGGGACATCCTCCTACAATGAGCAGTTCTTC

v_call: TRBV2
clone_size: many
j_call: TRBJ2-1
d_call: TRBD1
cdr3_aa: CASSAGTGNNEQFF
cdr3_nt: TGTGCCAGCAGTGCCGGGACAGGGAACAATGAGCAGTTCTTC

v_call: TRBV7-6
clone_size: many
j_call: TRBJ2-7
d_call: .
cdr3_aa: CASSLDAGYEQYF
cdr3_nt: TGTGCTAGCAGCTTAGATGCCGGGTACGAGCAGTACTTC

v_call: TRBV7-2
clone_size: many
j_call: TRBJ2-4
d_call: .
cdr3_aa: CASSLGGRLAKNIQYF
cdr3_nt: TGTGCCAGCAGCTTAGGAGGTCGTCTAGCCAAAAACATTCAGTACTTC

v_call: TRBV7-6
clone_size: many
j_call: TRBJ2-7
d_call: TRBD2
cdr3_aa: CASSIGTSGEQYF
cdr3_nt: TGTGCCAGCAGCATTGGGACTAGCGGGGAGCAGTACTTC

v_call: TRBV7-2
clone_size: many
j_call: TRBJ2-5
d_call: .
cdr3_aa: CASSLEGALLQETQYF
cdr3_nt: TGTGCCAGCAGCTTAGAAGGGGCACTACTTCAAGAGACCCAGTACTTC

v_call: TRBV7-9
clone_size: many
j_call: TRBJ2-7
d_call: .
cdr3_aa: CASSLKGPYEQYF
cdr3_nt: TGTGCCAGCAGCTTAAAGGGGCCCTACGAGCAGTACTTC

v_call: TRBV5-4
clone_size: .
j_call: TRBJ2-2
d_call: TRBD1
cdr3_aa: CASSVRNRGVSGELFF
cdr3_nt: TGTGCCAGCAGCGTTAGGAACAGGGGAGTTTCCGGGGAGCTGTTTTTT

v_call: TRBV28
clone_size: .
j_call: TRBJ1-3
d_call: .
cdr3_aa: CASSSVIAWDISVPTGNTVYF
cdr3_nt: TGTGCCAGCAGTTCGGTGATAGCTTGGGACATCTCCGTTCCTACTGGAAACACCGTATATTTT

v_call: TRBV6-5
clone_size: many
j_call: TRBJ1-2
d_call: .
cdr3_aa: CASSLSHAREGGYTF
cdr3_nt: TGTGCCAGCAGCCTTTCCCACGCACGCGAGGGTGGCTACACCTTC

v_call: TRBV10-1
clone_size: few
j_call: TRBJ2-3
d_call: .
cdr3_aa: CASALPSHLADTQYF
cdr3_nt: TGCGCCAGCGCCCTACCCTCTCACCTAGCTGATACGCAGTATTTT

v_call: TRBV7-9
clone_size: many
j_call: TRBJ1-6
d_call: .
cdr3_aa: CASSSGQRNSPLHF
cdr3_nt: TGTGCCAGCAGCTCGGGACAACGGAATTCACCCCTCCACTTT

v_call: TRBV5-6
clone_size: few
j_call: TRBJ2-1
d_call: TRBD2
cdr3_aa: CASSYRAGGRKNEQFF
cdr3_nt: TGTGCCAGCAGCTACAGAGCGGGAGGTAGGAAGAATGAGCAGTTCTTC

v_call: TRBV28
clone_size: .
j_call: TRBJ1-2
d_call: .
cdr3_aa: CAIRSGYGYTF
cdr3_nt: TGTGCCATCAGAAGTGGGTATGGCTACACCTTC

v_call: TRBV18
clone_size: few
j_call: TRBJ2-1
d_call: .
cdr3_aa: CASSPYPIGGANEQFF
cdr3_nt: TGTGCCAGCTCACCCTACCCTATCGGGGGTGCGAATGAGCAGTTCTTC

v_call: TRBV27
clone_size: few
j_call: TRBJ2-6
d_call: .
cdr3_aa: CASSPRRSGANVLTF
cdr3_nt: TGTGCCAGCAGTCCTCGAAGATCTGGGGCCAACGTCCTGACTTTC

v_call: TRBV29-1
clone_size: .
j_call: TRBJ1-1
d_call: .
cdr3_aa: CSVGGMNTEAFF
cdr3_nt: TGCAGCGTTGGAGGCATGAACACTGAAGCTTTCTTT

v_call: TRBV2
clone_size: .
j_call: TRBJ1-1
d_call: .
cdr3_aa: CASSVGIMNTEAFF
cdr3_nt: TGTGCCAGCAGTGTCGGGATTATGAACACTGAAGCTTTCTTT

v_call: TRBV7-8
clone_size: many
j_call: TRBJ1-1
d_call: .
cdr3_aa: CASSLSRGAEAFF
cdr3_nt: TGTGCCAGCAGCTTATCCAGGGGTGCTGAAGCTTTCTTT

v_call: TRBV5-1
clone_size: .
j_call: TRBJ2-3
d_call: .
cdr3_aa: CASSAYITDMQYF
cdr3_nt: TGCGCCAGCAGCGCTTACATCACAGATATGCAGTATTTT

v_call: TRBV27
clone_size: few
j_call: TRBJ1-1
d_call: .
cdr3_aa: CASSFGSTGTTEAFF
cdr3_nt: TGTGCCAGCAGTTTCGGATCTACCGGAACCACTGAAGCTTTCTTT

v_call: TRBV6-1
clone_size: few
j_call: TRBJ2-1
d_call: TRBD1
cdr3_aa: CASSQQGASYNEQFF
cdr3_nt: TGTGCCAGCAGTCAACAGGGGGCCTCCTACAATGAGCAGTTCTTC

v_call: TRBV29-1
clone_size: few
j_call: TRBJ1-2
d_call: .
cdr3_aa: CSVVVRDPDYGYTF
cdr3_nt: TGCAGCGTTGTAGTCCGGGATCCTGACTATGGCTACACCTTC

v_call: TRBV7-9
clone_size: many
j_call: TRBJ2-2
d_call: .
cdr3_aa: CASSLSPRGDAGELFF
cdr3_nt: TGTGCCAGCAGCTTAAGCCCCAGGGGCGATGCCGGGGAGCTGTTTTTT

v_call: TRBV5-1
clone_size: .
j_call: TRBJ1-6
d_call: TRBD1
cdr3_aa: CASSLEGAHDPVNSPLHF
cdr3_nt: TGCGCCAGCAGCTTGGAGGGGGCGCATGATCCGGTTAATTCACCCCTCCACTTT

v_call: TRBV28
clone_size: many
j_call: TRBJ2-3
d_call: TRBD1
cdr3_aa: CASRSPRDRDTDTQYF
cdr3_nt: TGTGCCAGCAGGTCCCCCCGGGACAGAGACACAGATACGCAGTATTTT

v_call: TRBV6-6
clone_size: .
j_call: TRBJ2-5
d_call: .
cdr3_aa: CASTNGLSETQYF
cdr3_nt: TGTGCCAGCACTAACGGATTAAGTGAGACCCAGTACTTC

v_call: TRBV5-1
clone_size: few
j_call: TRBJ1-5
d_call: .
cdr3_aa: CASSPDSSLTGPQHF
cdr3_nt: TGCGCCAGCAGCCCGGACAGTTCCTTGACAGGGCCCCAGCATTTT

v_call: TRBV14
clone_size: many
j_call: TRBJ2-1
d_call: TRBD2
cdr3_aa: CASSVAGENEQFF
cdr3_nt: TGTGCCAGCAGCGTAGCGGGAGAAAATGAGCAGTTCTTC

v_call: TRBV5-4
clone_size: .
j_call: TRBJ1-2
d_call: TRBD1
cdr3_aa: CASSVDRVGYGYTF
cdr3_nt: TGTGCCAGCAGCGTCGACAGGGTGGGCTATGGCTACACCTTC